The 32 T cell receptor beta chains below were found in one sample sequenced in a study of T cells in Graves' hyperthyroidism and ophthalmopathy. Authors of the study amplified TCR beta CDR3 regions from RNA transcripts. In the first-round RT-PCR of the TCR CDR3, the HTBI primer set was used. TCRdb re-analysed the multiplex PCR reads in MiXCR, keeping a single row per CDR3 protein. The sample carries approximately 630,000 distinct CDR3 sequences, about a sixth recorded once. Input material: blood. These receptors originate from a woman in her 30s with Graves' hyperthyroidism.

The chain joins TRBV29-1 to TRBJ1-5, with no clear D. This CDR3 is built from 13 residues. From germline, CDR1 is SQVTM and CDR2 ANQGSEA. V was cut by 4 bases and J by 2 bases, with 9 bases left in between. This CDR3 reads CSVGTQGNQPQHF. CDR3 in DNA: TGCAGCGTTGGAACTCAGGGCAATCAGCCCCAGCATTTT.

This clonotype has ten or more counts. The DNA for the CDR3 is TGTGCCAGCAGGGGACACCCATACACTGAAGCTTTCTTT. Amino acid sequence: CASRGHPYTEAFF. The chain recombines TRBV6-1 with TRBJ1-1; TRBD1 is a possible D gene (6 bases). Trimming stripped 6 bases from V and 3 bases from J, with 11 bases between. Germline V gene data show CDR1 as MNHNS and CDR2 as SASEGT. This CDR3 spans 13 amino acids.

This clonotype was found many times. The chain carries TRBV2 and TRBJ2-7; unclear D gene. The CDR3 runs to 12 residues. Germline loops: CDR1 SNHLY, CDR2 FYNNEI. Trimming pared 3 bases from V and 6 bases from J, leaving 9 bases between. The CDR3 region is CASSEAQGEQYF. The CDR3 coding sequence is TGTGCCAGCAGTGAGGCTCAAGGCGAGCAGTACTTC.

This clonotype was recorded many times. This chain connects TRBV30 to TRBJ2-5, with a weak D call TRBD2 (5 bases). There are 14 residues in the CDR3. The V and J ends lost 0 bases and 2 bases respectively, with 10 bases between them. Germline V lookup: CDR1 GTSNPN, CDR2 SVGIG (reference sequence). In nucleotides, the CDR3 is TGTGCCTGGAGTGTATCCTCGGGGCAAGAGACCCAGTACTTC. Its translation: CAWSVSSGQETQYF.

A remark on this clonotype: Sequence at one end of the junction differs from germline and may be a read error. The chain links TRBV7-2 to TRBJ2-4; D is possibly TRBD2 (6 bases). Looked up from germline, CDR1 is SGHTA and CDR2 is FQGNSA. The CDR3 covers 18 residues. The CDR3: CAGSRPRSGELGKNIQYF. The CDR3 DNA follows: TGTGCCGGCAGCCGCCCCCGTAGCGGCGAACTAGGCAAAAACATTCAGTACTTC.

This clonotype has just a few counts. This chain joins TRBV20-1 and TRBJ1-2; the D is unclear. The germline V gene has CDR1 DFQATT and CDR2 SNEGSKA (reference sequence). Deletions cut 0 bases from V and 4 bases from J, with 12 bases between. CDR3 length equals 14 residues. The CDR3, as DNA: TGCAGTGCTAGAGAACGGCCCAGCAGCTATGGCTACACCTTC. Amino acid sequence: CSARERPSSYGYTF.

This clonotype came up many times. This chain connects TRBV12-3 or TRBV12-4 to TRBJ1-6, with D possibly matching TRBD1 (6 bases). The CDR3 has 15 residues. V shed 4 bases and J shed 10 bases, with 17 bases lying between them. The CDR3 sequence: CASSSATGPGSPLHF. CDR3 DNA sequence: TGTGCCAGCAGTTCTGCGACAGGCCCCGGATCACCCCTCCACTTT.

Ten or more counts support this clonotype. The chain recombines TRBV6-5 with TRBJ2-5; D is ambiguous. The germline V gene encodes CDR1 MNHEY and CDR2 SVGAGI. The length of the CDR3 is 12 residues. The germline V and J ends were trimmed by 7 bases and 6 bases, with 12 bases remaining between them. CDR3: CASTELGKTQYF. DNA for the CDR3: TGTGCCAGCACGGAGCTCGGAAAGACCCAGTACTTC.

The V gene is TRBV7-3, the J gene TRBJ2-6; no firm D call. Germline CDR1 SGHTA, CDR2 FQGTGA. The V and J ends lost 1 base and 0 bases respectively, with 13 bases between them. The CDR3 length is 18 residues. Here the CDR3 reads CASSLRPISGSGANVLTF. CDR3 DNA: TGTGCCAGCAGCTTAAGGCCGATATCAGGCTCTGGGGCCAACGTCCTGACTTTC.

This clonotype was seen many times. The V gene is TRBV27, the J gene TRBJ2-3, with 8 bases lining up with TRBD2. Looked up from germline, CDR1 is MNHEY and CDR2 is SMNVEV (reference sequence). Trimming at V came to 0 bases and at J to 3 bases, leaving 5 bases not matched to a gene. The CDR3 runs 16 residues. CDR3 residues: CASSLSSGGLTDTQYF. CDR3 bases: TGTGCCAGCAGTTTATCTTCGGGAGGGCTAACAGATACGCAGTATTTT.

This clonotype has only a few counts. Just one base apart from a much larger clone, this may be a read error. The chain is built from TRBV12-3 or TRBV12-4 and TRBJ2-1, with 11 nucleotides matching TRBD2. CDR3 length: 15 residues. Unmatched junction bases numbered 7, after V lost 8 bases and J lost 4 bases. CDR3 region: CASGPGLAAYNEQFF. CDR3 nucleotides: TGTGCCAGCGGCCCGGGACTAGCGGCTTACAATGAGCAGTTCTTC.

This clonotype showed up just a few times. The chain joins TRBV7-9 to TRBJ2-3, with 8 bases that match TRBD1. The junction had 4 bases not matched to a gene; V was cut back by 1 base and J by 13 bases. Per germline, CDR1 SEHNR and CDR2 FQNEAQ (reference sequence). This CDR3 is 12 amino acids long. CDR3 DNA: TGTGCCAGCAGCTTAGGGCCGGACAGGGAGTATTTT. It is translated as CASSLGPDREYF.

This chain joins TRBV6-6 and TRBJ2-6; tentatively, D is TRBD1 (6 bases). The V gene's germline CDR1 is MNHNY and CDR2 SVGAGI (reference sequence). V lost 6 bases to trimming and J lost 0 bases, with 12 bases between them. There are 16 residues in the CDR3. The CDR3 sequence is CASRRGTNSGANVLTF. CDR3 coding DNA: TGTGCCAGCAGGAGGGGGACAAACTCTGGGGCCAACGTCCTGACTTTC.

This clonotype was seen at least ten times. The chain uses TRBV9 and TRBJ2-7; perhaps TRBD2 as D (6 bases). CDR1 is SGDLS and CDR2 is YYNGEE in the germline V gene. Trimming stripped 4 bases from V and 5 bases from J, with 19 bases between. This CDR3 contains 15 residues. The CDR3 DNA reads TGTGCCAGCAGCAGGTCCGGGGACTTAAGTAACGAGCAGTACTTC. Translating gives CASSRSGDLSNEQYF.

This clonotype has a handful of counts. This chain links TRBV12-3 or TRBV12-4 with TRBJ2-7; D might be TRBD2 (5 bases). The CDR3 length is 12 residues. V shed 3 bases and J shed 7 bases, with 10 bases lying between them. The CDR3 region has the DNA TGTGCCAGCAGTTTCGCAAGGAGGGAGCAGTACTTC. It yields the protein CASSFARREQYF.

This clonotype was counted many times. This chain links TRBV24-1 with TRBJ2-1, with 8 nucleotides matching TRBD1. J lost 5 bases, V lost 7 bases, and 12 bases had no gene match. This CDR3 is 16 amino acids long. Germline V gene sequence: CDR1 KGHDR, CDR2 SFDVKD. The chain's CDR3 is CATRPTNRGLNNEQFF. Here the CDR3 DNA reads TGTGCCACCAGACCTACTAACAGGGGGTTGAACAATGAGCAGTTCTTC.

This clonotype was counted at least ten times. The chain recombines TRBV20-1 with TRBJ1-2, with D possibly being TRBD1 (6 bases). Per germline, CDR1 DFQATT and CDR2 SNEGSKA (reference sequence). V was clipped by 4 bases and J by 4 bases, with 10 bases between them. The CDR3 is 12 residues long. The CDR3 loop is CSANREGYGYTF. The CDR3 DNA reads as TGCAGTGCTAACAGGGAAGGCTATGGCTACACCTTC.

This clonotype was found many times. CDR3 bases: TGTGCCAGCAGCTCGGGCGCAAGCTCCTACAATGAGCAGTTCTTC. It translates to CASSSGASSYNEQFF. The chain employs TRBV11-3 and TRBJ2-1; no reliable D call. CDR1 is SGHNT and CDR2 is YENEEA in the germline V gene. Trimming took off 4 bases at V and 0 bases at J, with 10 bases between the two ends. This CDR3 has 15 residues.

This clonotype was counted at least ten times. J is TRBJ2-3 and V is TRBV7-2; 8 bases match TRBD2. Germline CDR1 is SGHTA and CDR2 is FQGNSA. The CDR3 consists of 14 residues. The trim removed 10 bases at V and 5 bases at J, leaving 11 bases unmatched. The CDR3 nucleotides read TGTGCCATCGCCGAGGGGCTAGCGGGAGATACGCAGTATTTT. Translating it yields CAIAEGLAGDTQYF.

CDR3 protein: CSVAGTANYGYTF. CDR3 DNA sequence: TGCAGCGTGGCCGGGACAGCTAACTATGGCTACACCTTC. The rearrangement links TRBV29-1 to TRBJ1-2; TRBD1 matches 7 bases. J was trimmed by 0 bases and V by 6 bases; bases with no gene match: 4. CDR1 SQVTM and CDR2 ANQGSEA come from the germline V gene. The CDR3 is 13 residues long. The full variable domain, rest sourced from reference TRBV29-1 and TRBJ1-2, is SAVISQKPSRDICQRGTSLTIQCQVDSQVTMMFWYRQQPGQSLTLIATANQGSEATYESGFVIDKFPISRPNLTFSTLTVSNMSPEDSSIYLCSVAGTANYGYTFGSGTRLTVV.

This clonotype was seen repeatedly, ten times or more. The chain recombines TRBV6-1 with TRBJ2-1; D might be TRBD2 (5 bases). Deletions cut 7 bases from V and 0 bases from J, with 10 bases between. The CDR3 has 14 amino acids. Germline V lookup: CDR1 MNHNS, CDR2 SASEGT. CDR3 bases: TGTGCCAGCATGCTGACTATCTCCTACAATGAGCAGTTCTTC. Its protein product is CASMLTISYNEQFF.

The chain employs TRBV20-1 and TRBJ2-1; 9 bases line up with TRBD1. The V and J ends lost 0 bases and 2 bases, in that order; junction bases with no gene match: 8. CDR1 is DFQATT and CDR2 is SNEGSKA in the germline V gene (reference sequence). The CDR3 consists of 17 residues. The CDR3 here is CSARDLERDRAYNEQFF. CDR3 bases: TGCAGTGCTAGAGATCTGGAGAGGGACAGGGCCTACAATGAGCAGTTCTTC.

This clonotype was counted many times. The chain links TRBV5-8 to TRBJ2-5, with D perhaps assigned TRBD1 or TRBD2 (6 bases each). V lost 4 bases to trimming and J lost 5 bases, with 15 bases between them. From germline, CDR1 is SGHTS and CDR2 YDEGEE. This CDR3 is 14 amino acids long. The CDR3 DNA follows: TGTGCCAGCAGCCCCGCGACAGGAGGGGAGACCCAGTACTTC. It encodes CASSPATGGETQYF.

This clonotype has ten or more counts. The genes are TRBV2 and TRBJ2-7; D perhaps matches TRBD2 (6 bases). Germline V gene data show CDR1 as SNHLY and CDR2 as FYNNEI. The CDR3 extends over 15 amino acids. The V end lost 1 base, the J end lost 0 bases, and 10 bases lay between the germline ends. CDR3 DNA sequence: TGTGCCAGCAGTGAAGGGCGGGATCTCTCCTACGAGCAGTACTTC. It translates to CASSEGRDLSYEQYF.

This clonotype came up many times. The chain uses TRBV28 and TRBJ2-4; 14 bases align to TRBD2. The CDR3 is 17 amino acids. With V trimmed by 6 bases and J by 9 bases, 13 bases remained unmatched. Germline V gene lookup returns CDR1 MDHEN and CDR2 SYDVKM. In DNA, the CDR3 is TGTGCCAGCAGCCCCCTGGGACTAGCGGGAGAACTAGGCATTCAGTACTTC. It specifies CASSPLGLAGELGIQYF.

About this clonotype: At one of its ends the junction is not consistent with the germline gene, which may arise from a read error. In nucleotides, the CDR3 is TGCGCCAGCAGCCAAGAGGAGGGGAACACTGAAGCTTTCTTT. This gives the protein CASSQEEGNTEAFF. This chain links TRBV11-1 with TRBJ1-1; D uncertain. CDR1 and CDR2 (germline): SGHAT, FQDESV (reference sequence). CDR3 size: 14 residues.

This clonotype was picked up many times. The chain combines TRBV7-9 with TRBJ2-1; 10 bases map to TRBD2. The CDR3 runs 14 residues. Germline lookup yields CDR1 SEHNR and CDR2 FQNEAQ (reference sequence). V was clipped by 2 bases and J by 10 bases; unmatched bases: 5. DNA of the CDR3: TGTGCCAGCAGCTTACTAGCGGGAGAGGGAGAGCAGTTCTTC. This translates into CASSLLAGEGEQFF.

This clonotype was detected ten times or more. This chain joins TRBV7-2 and TRBJ2-7; D remains unclear. From germline, CDR1 is SGHTA and CDR2 FQGNSA. This CDR3 region has 13 residues. Trimming left V 5 bases short and J 4 bases short, with 12 bases between. CDR3 residues: CASSDRNYYEQYF. CDR3 bases: TGTGCCAGCAGCGACCGGAATTATTACGAGCAGTACTTC. Full variable domain (rest looked up from reference TRBV7-2 and TRBJ2-7): GAGVSQSPSNKVTEKGKDVELRCDPISGHTALYWYRQSLGQGLEFLIYFQGNSAPDKSGLPSDRFSAERTGGSVSTLTIQRTQQEDSAVYLCASSDRNYYEQYFGPGTRLTVT.

This clonotype was recorded at least ten times. The chain employs TRBV7-3 and TRBJ1-1; D unresolved. CDR1 and CDR2 (germline): SGHTA, FQGTGA. V was cut by 0 bases and J by 5 bases, with 10 bases left in between. CDR3 size: 14 residues. The CDR3 DNA sequence: TGTGCCAGCAGCTTAACGCCCGCTGGGACTGAAGCTTTCTTT. It codes for CASSLTPAGTEAFF.

This clonotype appeared a few times. V gene TRBV24-1 combines with J gene TRBJ2-7; D gene unclear. The CDR3 length is 11 residues. CDR1 and CDR2 from the germline V gene are KGHDR and SFDVKD. With 5 bases removed from V and 5 bases from J, the gap between germline ends came to 6 bases. In DNA, the CDR3 is TGTGCCACCAGTGCCGGTCACGAGCAGTACTTC. This encodes CATSAGHEQYF.

This sequence joins TRBV28 and TRBJ1-5; 7 nucleotides line up with TRBD1. The V gene end was trimmed by 6 bases and the J gene end by 7 bases; junction bases not matched to a gene: 9. The CDR3 has 14 amino acids. Germline values: CDR1 MDHEN, CDR2 SYDVKM. CDR3 sequence (DNA): TGTGCCAGCAGCTTACAGGGGTTTATACAGCCCCAGCATTTT. Its protein product is CASSLQGFIQPQHF.

This clonotype was picked up many times. This sequence joins TRBV12-3 or TRBV12-4 and TRBJ1-2, with TRBD1 as a possible D gene (6 bases). V lost 2 bases and J 8 bases, leaving 15 bases between the germline ends. There are 14 residues in the CDR3. The CDR3 sequence: CASSLNGRGEGYTF. The CDR3 DNA follows: TGTGCCAGCAGTTTAAATGGCAGGGGAGAAGGCTACACCTTC.